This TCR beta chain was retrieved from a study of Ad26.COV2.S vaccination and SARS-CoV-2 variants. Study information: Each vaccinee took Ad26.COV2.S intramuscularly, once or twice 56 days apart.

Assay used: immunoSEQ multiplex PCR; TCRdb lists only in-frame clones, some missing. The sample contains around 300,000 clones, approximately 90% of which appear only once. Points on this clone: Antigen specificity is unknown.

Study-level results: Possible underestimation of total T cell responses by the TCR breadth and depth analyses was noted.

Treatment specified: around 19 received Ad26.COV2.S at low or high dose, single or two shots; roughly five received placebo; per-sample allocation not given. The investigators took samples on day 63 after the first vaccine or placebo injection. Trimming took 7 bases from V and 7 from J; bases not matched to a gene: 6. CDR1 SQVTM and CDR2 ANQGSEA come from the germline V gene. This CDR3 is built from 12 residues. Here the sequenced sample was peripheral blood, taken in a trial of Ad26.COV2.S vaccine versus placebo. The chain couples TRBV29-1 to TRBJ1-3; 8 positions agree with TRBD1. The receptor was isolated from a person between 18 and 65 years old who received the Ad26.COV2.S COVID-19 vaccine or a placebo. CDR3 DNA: TGCAGCGGGGGGGGACAGGAGAACACCATATATTTT. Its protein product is CSGGGQENTIYF.